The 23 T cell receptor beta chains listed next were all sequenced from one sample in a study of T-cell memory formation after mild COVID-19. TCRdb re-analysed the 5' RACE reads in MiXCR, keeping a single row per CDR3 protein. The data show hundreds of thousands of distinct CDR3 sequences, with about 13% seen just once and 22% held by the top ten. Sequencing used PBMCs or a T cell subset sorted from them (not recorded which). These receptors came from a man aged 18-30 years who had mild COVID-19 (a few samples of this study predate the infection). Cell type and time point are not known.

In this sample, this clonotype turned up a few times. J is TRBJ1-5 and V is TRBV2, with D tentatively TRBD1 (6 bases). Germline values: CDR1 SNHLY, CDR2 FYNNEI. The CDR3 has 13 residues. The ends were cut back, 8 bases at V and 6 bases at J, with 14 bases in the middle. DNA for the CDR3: TGTGCCAGCCAGTGGACAGAGAGTCAGCCCCAGCATTTT. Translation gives CASQWTESQPQHF. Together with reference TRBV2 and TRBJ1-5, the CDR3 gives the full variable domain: EPEVTQTPSHQVTQMGQEVILRCVPISNHLYFYWYRQILGQKVEFLVSFYNNEISEKSEIFDDQFSVERPDGSNFTLKIRSTKLEDSAMYFCASQWTESQPQHFGDGTRLSIL.

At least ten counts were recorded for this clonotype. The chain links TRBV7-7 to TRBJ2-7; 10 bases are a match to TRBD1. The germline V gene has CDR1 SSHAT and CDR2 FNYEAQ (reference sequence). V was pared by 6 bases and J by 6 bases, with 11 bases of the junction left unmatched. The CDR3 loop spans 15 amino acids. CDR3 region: CASSQTGGATSEQYF. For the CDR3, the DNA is TGTGCCAGCAGTCAGACAGGGGGCGCGACCAGCGAGCAGTACTTC.

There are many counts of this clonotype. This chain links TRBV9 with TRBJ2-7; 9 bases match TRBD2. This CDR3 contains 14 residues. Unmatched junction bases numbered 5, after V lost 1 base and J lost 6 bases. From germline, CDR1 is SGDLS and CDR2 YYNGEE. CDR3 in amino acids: CASSVNPSGAEQYF. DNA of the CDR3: TGTGCCAGCAGCGTAAACCCTAGCGGGGCCGAGCAGTACTTC.

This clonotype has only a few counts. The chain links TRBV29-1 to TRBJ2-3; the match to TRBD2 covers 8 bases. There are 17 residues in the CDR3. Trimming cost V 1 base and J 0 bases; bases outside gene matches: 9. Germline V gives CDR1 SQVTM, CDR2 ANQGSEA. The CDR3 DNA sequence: TGCAGCGTTGAAGGTATCGAGCGGGGGCTTAGCACAGATACGCAGTATTTT. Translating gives CSVEGIERGLSTDTQYF.

In DNA, the CDR3 is TGTGCCAGCAGACCCCGGGGCAGCTCCTACAATGAGCAGTTCTTC. Translating gives CASRPRGSSYNEQFF. The V call is TRBV7-2, the J call TRBJ2-1, with D perhaps assigned TRBD1 or TRBD2 (5 bases each). This CDR3 comprises 15 residues. Germline CDR1 is SGHTA and CDR2 is FQGNSA. Trimming shortened V by 6 bases and J by 0 bases, and 12 bases separated the two germline ends.

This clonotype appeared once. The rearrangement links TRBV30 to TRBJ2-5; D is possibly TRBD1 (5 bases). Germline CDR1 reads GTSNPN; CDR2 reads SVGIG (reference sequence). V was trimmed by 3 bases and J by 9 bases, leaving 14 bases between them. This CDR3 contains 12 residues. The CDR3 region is CAWRGEGASQYF. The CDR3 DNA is TGTGCCTGGAGAGGGGAAGGGGCGTCCCAGTACTTC.

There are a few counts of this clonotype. The CDR3 region is CASSFFGTGEDTQYF. In nucleotides, the CDR3 is TGCGCCAGCAGCTTTTTCGGGACAGGGGAAGATACGCAGTATTTT. This sequence joins TRBV5-1 and TRBJ2-3, with TRBD1 identical over 10 bases. This CDR3 contains 15 residues. The V gene's germline CDR1 is SGHRS and CDR2 YFSETQ. V gave up 2 bases and J gave up 5 bases; unmatched junction bases: 5. The full variable domain, in which reference TRBV5-1 and TRBJ2-3 provide the parts outside the CDR3, is KAGVTQTPRYLIKTRGQQVTLSCSPISGHRSVSWYQQTPGQGLQFLFEYFSETQRNKGNFPGRFSGRQFSNSRSEMNVSTLELGDSALYLCASSFFGTGEDTQYFGPGTRLTVL.

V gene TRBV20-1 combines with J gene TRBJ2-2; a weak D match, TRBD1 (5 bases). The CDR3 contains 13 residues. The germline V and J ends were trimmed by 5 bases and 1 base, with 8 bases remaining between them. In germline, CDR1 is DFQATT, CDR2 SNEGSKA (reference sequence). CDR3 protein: CSASDMNTGELFF. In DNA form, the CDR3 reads TGCAGTGCTTCGGACATGAACACCGGGGAGCTGTTTTTT.

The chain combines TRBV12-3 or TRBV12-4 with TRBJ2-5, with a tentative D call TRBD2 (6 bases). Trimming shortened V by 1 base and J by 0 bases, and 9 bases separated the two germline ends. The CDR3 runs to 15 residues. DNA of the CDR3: TGTGCCAGCAGTTTAGTAGCGGACTACCAAGAGACCCAGTACTTC. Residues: CASSLVADYQETQYF.

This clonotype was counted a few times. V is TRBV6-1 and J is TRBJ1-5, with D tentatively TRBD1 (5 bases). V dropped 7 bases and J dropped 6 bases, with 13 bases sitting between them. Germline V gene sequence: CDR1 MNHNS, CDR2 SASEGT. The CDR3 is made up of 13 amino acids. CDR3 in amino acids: CASTPGGGQPQHF. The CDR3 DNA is TGTGCCAGCACCCCGGGGGGAGGTCAGCCCCAGCATTTT.

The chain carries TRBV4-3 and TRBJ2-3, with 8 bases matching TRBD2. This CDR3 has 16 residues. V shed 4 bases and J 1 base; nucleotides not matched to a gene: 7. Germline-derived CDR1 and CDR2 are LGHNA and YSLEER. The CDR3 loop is CASSPLAVPGTDTQYF. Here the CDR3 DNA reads TGCGCCAGCAGCCCACTAGCGGTCCCTGGCACAGATACGCAGTATTTT.

CDR3 DNA sequence: TGCGCCAGCAGCCTTCTCGGGACGGTTGACAATGAGCAGTTCTTC. Translated, it gives CASSLLGTVDNEQFF. This rearrangement joins TRBV4-1 to TRBJ2-1; TRBD1 or TRBD2 may be the D gene (5 bases each). Trimming cost V 4 bases and J 5 bases, with 15 bases left between them. This CDR3 is built from 15 residues. Germline V gene sequence: CDR1 MGHRA, CDR2 YSYEKL.

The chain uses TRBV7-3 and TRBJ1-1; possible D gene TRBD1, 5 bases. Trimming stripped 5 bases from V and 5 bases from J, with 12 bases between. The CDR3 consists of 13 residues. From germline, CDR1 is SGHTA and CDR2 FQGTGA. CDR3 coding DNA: TGTGCCAGCAGCACCACAGGTCAGACTGAAGCTTTCTTT. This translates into CASSTTGQTEAFF. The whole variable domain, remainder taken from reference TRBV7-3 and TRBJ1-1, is GAGVSQTPSNKVTEKGKYVELRCDPISGHTALYWYRQSLGQGPEFLIYFQGTGAADDSGLPNDRFFAVRPEGSVSTLKIQRTERGDSAVYLCASSTTGQTEAFFGQGTRLTVV.

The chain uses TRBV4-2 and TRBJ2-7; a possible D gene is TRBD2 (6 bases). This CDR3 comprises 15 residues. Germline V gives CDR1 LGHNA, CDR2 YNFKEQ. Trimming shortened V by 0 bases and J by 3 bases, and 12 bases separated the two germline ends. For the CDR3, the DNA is TGTGCCAGCAGCCAAGAGGAGGGACTCTACTACGAGCAGTACTTC. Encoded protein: CASSQEEGLYYEQYF.

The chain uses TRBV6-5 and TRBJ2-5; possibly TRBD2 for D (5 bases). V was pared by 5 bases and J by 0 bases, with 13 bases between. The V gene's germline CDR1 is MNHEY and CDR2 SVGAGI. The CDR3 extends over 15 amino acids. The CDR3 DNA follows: TGTGCCAGCAGTCAACTAGACGGGTACCAAGAGACCCAGTACTTC. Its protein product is CASSQLDGYQETQYF.

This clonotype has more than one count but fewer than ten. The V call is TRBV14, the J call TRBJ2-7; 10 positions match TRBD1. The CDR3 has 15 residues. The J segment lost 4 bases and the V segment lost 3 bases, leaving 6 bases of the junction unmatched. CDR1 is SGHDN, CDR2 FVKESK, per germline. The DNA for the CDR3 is TGTGCCAGCAGCCACGACCGGGACAGGGGTTACGAGCAGTACGTC. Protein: CASSHDRDRGYEQYV.

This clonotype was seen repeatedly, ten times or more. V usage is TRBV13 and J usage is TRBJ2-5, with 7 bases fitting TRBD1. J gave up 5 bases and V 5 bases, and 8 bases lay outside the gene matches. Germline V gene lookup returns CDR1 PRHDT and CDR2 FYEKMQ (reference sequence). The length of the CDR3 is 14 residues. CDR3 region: CASSTGTAGETQYF. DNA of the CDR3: TGTGCCAGCAGCACAGGGACAGCCGGGGAGACCCAGTACTTC.

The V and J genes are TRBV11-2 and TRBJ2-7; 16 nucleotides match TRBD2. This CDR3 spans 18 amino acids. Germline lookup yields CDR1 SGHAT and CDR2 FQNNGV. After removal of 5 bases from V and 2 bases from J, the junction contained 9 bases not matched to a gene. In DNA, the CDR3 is TGTGCCAGCAGCCAGGGACTAGCGGGGGGGCGACCCCCCTACGAGCAGTACTTC. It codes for CASSQGLAGGRPPYEQYF.

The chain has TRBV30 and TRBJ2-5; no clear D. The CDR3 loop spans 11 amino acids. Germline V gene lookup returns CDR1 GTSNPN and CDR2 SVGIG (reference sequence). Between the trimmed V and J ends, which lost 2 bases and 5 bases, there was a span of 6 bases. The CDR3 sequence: CAWSRRETQYF. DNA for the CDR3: TGTGCCTGGAGTAGACGCGAGACCCAGTACTTC.

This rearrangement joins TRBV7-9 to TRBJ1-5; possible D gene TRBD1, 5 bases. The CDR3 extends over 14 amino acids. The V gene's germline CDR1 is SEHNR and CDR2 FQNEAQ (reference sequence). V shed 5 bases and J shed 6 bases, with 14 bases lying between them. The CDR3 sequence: CASSRGGASQPQHF. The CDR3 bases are TGTGCCAGCAGCCGGGGCGGGGCCTCTCAGCCCCAGCATTTT.

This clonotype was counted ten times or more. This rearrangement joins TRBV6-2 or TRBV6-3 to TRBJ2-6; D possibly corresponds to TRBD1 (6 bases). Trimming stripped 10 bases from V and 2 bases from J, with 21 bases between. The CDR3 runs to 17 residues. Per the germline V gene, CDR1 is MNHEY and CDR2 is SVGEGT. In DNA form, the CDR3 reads TGTGCCACCTTAATACAGGGTTATAGCCCTGGGGCCAACGTCCTGACTTTC. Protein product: CATLIQGYSPGANVLTF.

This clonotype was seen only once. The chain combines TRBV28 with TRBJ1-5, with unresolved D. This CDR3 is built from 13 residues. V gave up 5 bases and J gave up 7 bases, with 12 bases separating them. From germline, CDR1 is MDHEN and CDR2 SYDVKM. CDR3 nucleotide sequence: TGTGCCAGCAGTATCACCGTGATACAGCCCCAGCATTTT. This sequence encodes CASSITVIQPQHF.

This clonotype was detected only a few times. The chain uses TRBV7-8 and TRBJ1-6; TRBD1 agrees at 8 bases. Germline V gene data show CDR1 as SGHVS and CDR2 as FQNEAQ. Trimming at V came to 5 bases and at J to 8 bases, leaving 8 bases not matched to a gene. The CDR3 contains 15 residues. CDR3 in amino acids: CASSSRDRRYSPLHF. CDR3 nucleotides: TGTGCCAGCAGCAGCCGGGACAGGAGGTATTCACCCCTCCACTTT.